This TCR beta chain was found in a study of blood T cell repertoires in COVID-19. Whole-study context: COVID-19 samples, acute and convalescent, were from the United States, Italy and Spain. T cells, B-cell-depleted T cells, or PBMCs provided the cDNA or gDNA that served as material.

CDR3 length equals 17 residues. Germline V CDR1 and CDR2: SGDLS, YYNGEE. Germline trimming cut 0 bases from V and 4 bases from J; bases unmatched to any gene: 9. The authors' processing: Estimates of nucleated cell counts were drawn from the amplification of reference gene primers. Data came from immunoSEQ multiplex PCR; TCRdb stores just in-frame clones and leaves some out. V and J calls and clone size are as listed in that table; D and trimming were resolved from the DNA. This sample has about 280,000 clones, with about 86% found just once. The TCR sequence derives from a woman aged 25 to 39 who had recovered from COVID-19. V and J are TRBV9 and TRBJ2-2; 7 bases line up with TRBD2. Sequencing used peripheral blood. For the CDR3, the DNA is TGTGCCAGCAGCGTAGGTGAGGCTAGCGGCGGCACCGGGGAGCTGTTTTTT. Protein: CASSVGEASGGTGELFF.